This T cell receptor beta chain was obtained from a study of cytomegalovirus exposure and HLA in healthy donors. Notes on the study in general: In vitro, a few CMV-associated chains proved specific for CMV antigens. Common viral pathogens (according to a later analysis) appeared linked to several of the most significant clusters. Later analysis identified about 17,000 TCR beta sequences associated with HLA alleles, using a false discovery rate threshold of 0.05.

Remarks on this clone: The antigen is undetermined.

Germline-derived CDR1 and CDR2 are SGHTA and FQGNSA. The CDR3 totals 13 residues. V was cut by 3 bases and J by 7 bases, with 10 bases left in between. The PCR had 60 Vbeta and 13 Jbeta primers. In the original analysis: Approximately 11 million of the roughly 77 million unique TCR beta chains counted in a later analysis were shared. Some clones are missing from TCRdb's copy, which holds only in-frame ones; the method was immunoSEQ multiplex PCR. V and J calls and clone size are given by that table; D and trimming were obtained from the DNA. The sample comprises 60,000 to 80,000 clones, under 85% of which are singletons, and roughly 3% rests with the top ten.

The chain is built from TRBV7-2 and TRBJ1-5; TRBD1 might be the D (6 bases). This clonotype originated in a woman aged 25 to 45 in good health and CMV-seronegative. Sequenced: PBMCs. The CDR3 sequence is CASSLNRDQPQHF. The CDR3, as DNA: TGTGCCAGCAGCTTGAACAGGGACCAGCCCCAGCATTTT.